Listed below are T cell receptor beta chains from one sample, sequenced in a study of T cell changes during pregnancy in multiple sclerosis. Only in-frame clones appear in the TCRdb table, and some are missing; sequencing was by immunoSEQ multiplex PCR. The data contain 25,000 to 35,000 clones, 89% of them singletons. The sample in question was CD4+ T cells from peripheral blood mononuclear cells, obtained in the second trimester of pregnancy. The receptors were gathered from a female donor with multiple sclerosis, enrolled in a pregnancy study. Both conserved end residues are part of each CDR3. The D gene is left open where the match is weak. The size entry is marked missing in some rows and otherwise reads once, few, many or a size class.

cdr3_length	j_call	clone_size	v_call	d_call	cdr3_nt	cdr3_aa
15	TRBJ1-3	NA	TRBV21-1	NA	TGTGCCACCCCCAGGACTTCCGTTTCTGGAAACACCATATATTTT	CATPRTSVSGNTIYF
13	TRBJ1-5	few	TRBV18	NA	TGTGCCAGCGGGCCGGGGTATAGGCAGCCCCAGCATTTT	CASGPGYRQPQHF
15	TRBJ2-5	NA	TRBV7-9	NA	TGTGCCAGCAGCTTAGAGGGGTCGATCGGACGGACCCAGTACTTC	CASSLEGSIGRTQYF
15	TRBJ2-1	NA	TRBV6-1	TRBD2	TGTGCCACCCGGGGGGTAAACGGGTCCTACAATGAGCAGTTCTTC	CATRGVNGSYNEQFF
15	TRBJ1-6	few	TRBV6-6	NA	TGTGCCAGCAGCCCCAAACTAGGCGATAATTCACCCCTCCACTTT	CASSPKLGDNSPLHF
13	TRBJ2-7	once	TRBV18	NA	TGTGCCAGCACCCCCCAAAGCTCCTACGAGCAGTACTTC	CASTPQSSYEQYF
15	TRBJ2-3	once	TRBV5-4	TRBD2	TGTGCCAGCAGCTTAAACGGGGGGGACACAGATACGCAGTATTTT	CASSLNGGDTDTQYF
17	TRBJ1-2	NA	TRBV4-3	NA	TGCGCCAGCAGCCCAACCCCCCGGACTCTGGGGGGCTATGGCTACACCTTC	CASSPTPRTLGGYGYTF
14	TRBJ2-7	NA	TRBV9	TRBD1	TGTGCCAGCGGACCGACAGGGTCCTCCTACGAGCAGTACTTC	CASGPTGSSYEQYF
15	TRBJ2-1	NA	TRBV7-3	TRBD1	TGTGCCAGCAGATCGACAGGGAACACCTACAATGAGCAGTTCTTC	CASRSTGNTYNEQFF
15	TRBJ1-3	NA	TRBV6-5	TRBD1	TGTGCCAGCAGCCGAGGGACAGGGGTGGGAAACACCATATATTTT	CASSRGTGVGNTIYF
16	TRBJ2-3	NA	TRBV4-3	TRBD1	TGCGCCAGCAGCCAAGGAGGACAGGGCGATACAGATACGCAGTATTTT	CASSQGGQGDTDTQYF
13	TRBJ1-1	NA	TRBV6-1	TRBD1	TGTGCCAGCAGTCTGGACAGGGGTACTGAAGCTTTCTTT	CASSLDRGTEAFF
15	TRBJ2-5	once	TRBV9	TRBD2	TGTGCCAGCAGCAGGGGGACTAGCGGGGGAGAGACCCAGTACTTC	CASSRGTSGGETQYF
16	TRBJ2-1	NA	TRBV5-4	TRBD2	TGTGCCAGCAGCTTTCGGGGAGCGGGGGTATACAATGAGCAGTTCTTC	CASSFRGAGVYNEQFF
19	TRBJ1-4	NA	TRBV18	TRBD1	TGTGCCAGCTCCCAAATTGCCGGGACAGCCCTTGCAACTAATGAAAAACTGTTTTTT	CASSQIAGTALATNEKLFF
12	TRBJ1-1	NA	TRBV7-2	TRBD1	TGTGCCAGCAGTTACAGGGGGGGAGCAGCTTTCTTT	CASSYRGGAAFF
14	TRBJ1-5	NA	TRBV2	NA	TGTGCCAGCAGGCCGACACGAGGGAATCAGCCCCAGCATTTT	CASRPTRGNQPQHF
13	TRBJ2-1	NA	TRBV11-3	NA	TGTGCCAGCAGCTTAGGGCCCTACAATGAGCAGTTCTTC	CASSLGPYNEQFF
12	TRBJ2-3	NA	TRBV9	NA	TGTGCCAGTGGACAGAGCACAGATACGCAGTATTTT	CASGQSTDTQYF
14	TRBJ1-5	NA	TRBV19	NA	TGTGCCAGTAGTATCAGGTTTGTAAATCAGCCCCAGCATTTT	CASSIRFVNQPQHF
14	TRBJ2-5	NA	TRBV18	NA	TGTGCCAGCTCACCCGAGTTAAAGGGGGAGACCCAGTACTTC	CASSPELKGETQYF
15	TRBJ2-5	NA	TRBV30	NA	TGTGCCTGGAGTGTAGGAGGGCACTTCCAAGAGACCCAGTACTTC	CAWSVGGHFQETQYF
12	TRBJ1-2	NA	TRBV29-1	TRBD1	TGCAGCGCAGGGGGATCTAACTATGGCTACACCTTC	CSAGGSNYGYTF
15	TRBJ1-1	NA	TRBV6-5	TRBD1	TGTGCCAGCAGTTACTCAACAGGGGGCGCGGGGGGAGCTTTCTTT	CASSYSTGGAGGAFF
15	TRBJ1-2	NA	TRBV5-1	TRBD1	TGCGCCAGCAGCAGGGACAGCCACGACGTCTATGGCTACACCTTC	CASSRDSHDVYGYTF
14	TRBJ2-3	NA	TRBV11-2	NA	TGTGCCAGCAGCTCTCTTCCAACCGGAGATACGCAGTATTTT	CASSSLPTGDTQYF
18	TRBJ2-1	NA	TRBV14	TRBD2	TGTGCCAGCAGCCAACCGCTACGGGGGGGGCCCCTCAAAAATGAGCAGTTCTTC	CASSQPLRGGPLKNEQFF
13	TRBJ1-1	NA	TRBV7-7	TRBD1	TGTGCTAGCAGCTTAGGGACAGGCTCTGAAGCTTTCTTT	CASSLGTGSEAFF
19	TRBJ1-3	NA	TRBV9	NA	TGTGCCAGCAGCGCGCCCCGGGCCGACCCGGGGTTCTCTGGAAACACCATATATTTT	CASSAPRADPGFSGNTIYF
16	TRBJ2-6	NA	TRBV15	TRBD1	TGTGCCACCAGCTGGCGCAGGGGGCCTGGGGCCAACGTCCTGACTTTC	CATSWRRGPGANVLTF
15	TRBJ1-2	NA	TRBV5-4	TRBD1	TGTGCCAGCAGCTTGGCCCCGACAGGGGGTGATGGCTACACCTTC	CASSLAPTGGDGYTF
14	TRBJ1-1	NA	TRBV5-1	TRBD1	TGCGCCAGCAGCCCCCTGACAGGGACCACTGAAGCTTTCTTT	CASSPLTGTTEAFF
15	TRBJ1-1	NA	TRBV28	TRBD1	TGTGCCAGCAGTATAGCGCGACAGGGAGGCACTGAAGCTTTCTTT	CASSIARQGGTEAFF
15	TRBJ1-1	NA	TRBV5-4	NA	TGTGCCAGCAGCTTGGAACCGGGACAGAACACTGAAGCTTTCTTT	CASSLEPGQNTEAFF
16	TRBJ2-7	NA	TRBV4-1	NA	TGCGCCAGCAGCCGCCAAGACTACAGGGCCTGGGGCGAGCAGTACTTC	CASSRQDYRAWGEQYF
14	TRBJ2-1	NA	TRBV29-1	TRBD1	TGCAGCGCCAAACCTACAGGGGGGAGGAATGAGCAGTTCTTC	CSAKPTGGRNEQFF
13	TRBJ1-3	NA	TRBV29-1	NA	TGCAGCGCCCAGGGTTACTCTGGAAACACCATATATTTT	CSAQGYSGNTIYF
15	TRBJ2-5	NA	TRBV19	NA	TGTGCCAGTAGTATTGGGAGACACCCCGGAGAGACCCAGTACTTC	CASSIGRHPGETQYF
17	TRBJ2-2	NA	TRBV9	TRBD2	TGTGCCAGCAGCGTAGGGCCGGGGGGGCTGGACACCGGGGAGCTGTTTTTT	CASSVGPGGLDTGELFF
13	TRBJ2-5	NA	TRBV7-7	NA	TGTGCTAGCAGCTCCGGACAGCTAGAGACCCAGTACTTC	CASSSGQLETQYF
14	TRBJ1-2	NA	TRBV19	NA	TGTGCCAGTAGCCTGGGACTCCGAGTGGGTGGCTACACCTTC	CASSLGLRVGGYTF
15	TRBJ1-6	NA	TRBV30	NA	TGTGCCTGGAGGAACCCAACAGGGTATAATTCACCCCTCCACTTT	CAWRNPTGYNSPLHF
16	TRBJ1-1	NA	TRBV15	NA	TGTGCCACCAGCAGACACCTAGGAGAGGGCGACACTGAAGCTTTCTTT	CATSRHLGEGDTEAFF
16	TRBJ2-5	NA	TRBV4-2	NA	TGTGCCAGCAGCCCCCGAGCCGGGCAGGGCCTGGGGACCCAGTACTTC	CASSPRAGQGLGTQYF
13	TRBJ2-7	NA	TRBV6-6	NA	TGTGCCAGCAAACGGTGGGGCAGCCACGAGCAGTACTTC	CASKRWGSHEQYF
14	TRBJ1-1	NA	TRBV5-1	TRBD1	TGCGCCAGCAGGAGGGTTCAGGGGGTCTCTGAAGCTTTCTTT	CASRRVQGVSEAFF
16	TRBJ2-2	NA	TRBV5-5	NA	TGTGCCAGCAGCTTGGGACCTAGCGCTCGCACCGGGGAGCTGTTTTTT	CASSLGPSARTGELFF
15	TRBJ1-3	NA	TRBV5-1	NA	TGCGCCAGCACCCTCAGGGGATCACCTGGAAACACCATATATTTT	CASTLRGSPGNTIYF
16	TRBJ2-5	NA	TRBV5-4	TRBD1	TGTGCCAGCAGCTTGGCGGGTGGACAGGGGGGAAAGACCCAGTACTTC	CASSLAGGQGGKTQYF
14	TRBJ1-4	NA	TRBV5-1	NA	TGCGCCAGCAGCCCTGGGGGCGCAGGTGAAAAACTGTTTTTT	CASSPGGAGEKLFF
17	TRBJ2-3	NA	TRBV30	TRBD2	TGTGCCTGGAGTCCCACGGGGCGGGGGACCACCACAGATACGCAGTATTTT	CAWSPTGRGTTTDTQYF
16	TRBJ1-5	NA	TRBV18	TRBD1	TGTGCCAGCTCCCCGCGGACAGGGACGTTGCATCAGCCCCAGCATTTT	CASSPRTGTLHQPQHF
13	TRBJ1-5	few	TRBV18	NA	TGTGCCAGCTCACTTTCTGATGAGGGGCCCCAGCATTTT	CASSLSDEGPQHF
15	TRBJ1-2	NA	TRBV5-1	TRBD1	TGCGCCAGCAGCTCGGGACAGACATCGGGCTATGGCTACACCTTC	CASSSGQTSGYGYTF
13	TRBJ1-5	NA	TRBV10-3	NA	TGTGCCATCAGTTTAACAGGGAGTCAGCCCCAGCATTTT	CAISLTGSQPQHF